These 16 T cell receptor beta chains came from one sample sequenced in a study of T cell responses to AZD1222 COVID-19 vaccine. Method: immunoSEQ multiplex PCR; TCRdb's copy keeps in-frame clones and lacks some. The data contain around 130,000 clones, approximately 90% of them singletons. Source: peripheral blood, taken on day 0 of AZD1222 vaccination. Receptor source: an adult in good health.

The CDR3 DNA follows: TGTGCCTGGACTACGCAGGGGGATCAGCCCCAGCATTTT. This sequence encodes CAWTTQGDQPQHF. The chain uses TRBV30 and TRBJ1-5; 7 bases align to TRBD1. Germline V gives CDR1 GTSNPN, CDR2 SVGIG (reference sequence). Unmatched junction bases numbered 5, after V lost 4 bases and J lost 5 bases. The CDR3 loop spans 13 amino acids. The variable domain in full, completed from reference TRBV30 and TRBJ1-5, reads SQTIHQWPATLVQPVGSPLSLECTVEGTSNPNLYWYRQAAGRGLQLLFYSVGIGQISSEVPQNLSASRPQDRQFILSSKKLLLSDSGFYLCAWTTQGDQPQHFGDGTRLSIL.

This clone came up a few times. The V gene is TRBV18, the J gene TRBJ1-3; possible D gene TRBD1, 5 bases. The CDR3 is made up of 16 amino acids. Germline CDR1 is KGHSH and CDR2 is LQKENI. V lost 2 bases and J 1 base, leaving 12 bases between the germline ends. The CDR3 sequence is CASSPDDGGSGNTIYF. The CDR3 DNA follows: TGTGCCAGCTCACCAGACGACGGGGGTTCTGGAAACACCATATATTTT.

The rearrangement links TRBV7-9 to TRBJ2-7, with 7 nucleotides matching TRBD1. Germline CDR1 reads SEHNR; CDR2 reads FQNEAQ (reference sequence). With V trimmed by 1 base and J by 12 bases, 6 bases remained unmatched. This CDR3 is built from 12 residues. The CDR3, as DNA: TGTGCCAGCAGCTTAGGACAGGGTGTTCTGTACTTC. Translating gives CASSLGQGVLYF.

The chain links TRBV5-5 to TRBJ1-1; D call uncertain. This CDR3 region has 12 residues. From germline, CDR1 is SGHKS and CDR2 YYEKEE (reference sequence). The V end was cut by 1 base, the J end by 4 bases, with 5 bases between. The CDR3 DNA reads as TGTGCCAGCAGCTTGCGTGGCACTGAAGCTTTCTTT. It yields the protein CASSLRGTEAFF.

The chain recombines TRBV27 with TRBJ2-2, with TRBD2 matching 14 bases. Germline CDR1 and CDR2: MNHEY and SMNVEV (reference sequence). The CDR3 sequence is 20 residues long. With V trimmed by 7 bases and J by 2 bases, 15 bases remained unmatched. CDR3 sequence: CASITYEGLAGGLNTGELFF. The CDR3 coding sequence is TGTGCCAGCATTACTTACGAAGGACTAGCGGGGGGACTAAACACCGGGGAGCTGTTTTTT.

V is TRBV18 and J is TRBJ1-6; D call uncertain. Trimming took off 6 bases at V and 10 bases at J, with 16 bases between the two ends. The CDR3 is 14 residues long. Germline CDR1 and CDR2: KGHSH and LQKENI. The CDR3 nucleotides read TGTGCCAGCTCCTGGGTGACTGCATCGTCACCCCTCCACTTT. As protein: CASSWVTASSPLHF.

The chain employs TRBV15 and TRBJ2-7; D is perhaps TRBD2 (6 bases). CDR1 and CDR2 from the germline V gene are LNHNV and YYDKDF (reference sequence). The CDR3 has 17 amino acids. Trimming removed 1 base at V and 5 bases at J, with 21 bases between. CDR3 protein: CATSRVGRGRVYNEQYF. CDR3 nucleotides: TGTGCCACCAGCAGAGTTGGGCGGGGCAGGGTTTATAACGAGCAGTACTTC.

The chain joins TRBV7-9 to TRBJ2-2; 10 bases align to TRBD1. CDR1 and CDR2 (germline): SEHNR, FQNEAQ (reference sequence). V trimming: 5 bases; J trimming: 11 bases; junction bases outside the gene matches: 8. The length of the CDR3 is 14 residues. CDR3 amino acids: CASSRQGQGVELFF. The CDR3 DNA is TGTGCCAGCAGCCGACAAGGACAGGGGGTTGAGCTGTTTTTT.

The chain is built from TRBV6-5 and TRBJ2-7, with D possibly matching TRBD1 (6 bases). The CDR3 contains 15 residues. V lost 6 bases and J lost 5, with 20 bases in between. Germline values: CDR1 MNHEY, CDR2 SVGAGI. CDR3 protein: CASRGVGTTLNEQYF. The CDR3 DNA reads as TGTGCCAGCAGGGGAGTGGGGACAACTCTCAACGAGCAGTACTTC.

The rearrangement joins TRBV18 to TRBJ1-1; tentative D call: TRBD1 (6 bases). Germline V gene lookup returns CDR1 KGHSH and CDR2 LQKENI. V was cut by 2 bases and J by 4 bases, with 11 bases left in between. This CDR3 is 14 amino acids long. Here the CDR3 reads CASSPSEGGTEAFF. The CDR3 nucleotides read TGTGCCAGCTCACCATCGGAAGGGGGCACTGAAGCTTTCTTT.

CDR3 amino acids: CASSPPGSGQFF. The DNA of the CDR3 is TGTGCCAGCTCACCACCGGGCTCTGGGCAGTTCTTC. The chain has TRBV18 and TRBJ2-1; D is uncertain. The CDR3 consists of 12 residues. Trimming cost V 0 bases and J 12 bases, with 9 bases left between them. The germline gives CDR1 KGHSH, CDR2 LQKENI.

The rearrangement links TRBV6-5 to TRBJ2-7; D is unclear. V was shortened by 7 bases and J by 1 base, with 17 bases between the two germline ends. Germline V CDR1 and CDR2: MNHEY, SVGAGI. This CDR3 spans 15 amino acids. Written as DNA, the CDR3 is TGTGCCAGCAAGTTTGATCGTGCCGCTTCCTACGAGCAGTACTTC. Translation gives CASKFDRAASYEQYF.

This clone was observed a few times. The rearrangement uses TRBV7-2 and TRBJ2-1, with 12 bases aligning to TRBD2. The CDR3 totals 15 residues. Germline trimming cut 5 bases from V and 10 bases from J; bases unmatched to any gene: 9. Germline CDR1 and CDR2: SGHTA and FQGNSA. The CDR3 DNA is TGTGCCAGCAGCACTAGCGGGGGGAGGGGCCACGAGCAGTTCTTC. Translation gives CASSTSGGRGHEQFF.

The CDR3 DNA follows: TGCAGCGTTGAAGATCCAAGTCCGGCCGGGACTTTTAACACCGGGGAGCTGTTTTTT. It codes for CSVEDPSPAGTFNTGELFF. The chain links TRBV29-1 to TRBJ2-2; TRBD2 might be the D (6 bases). Between the trimmed V and J ends, which lost 0 bases and 2 bases, there was a span of 22 bases. The CDR3 loop spans 19 amino acids. Per germline, CDR1 SQVTM and CDR2 ANQGSEA.

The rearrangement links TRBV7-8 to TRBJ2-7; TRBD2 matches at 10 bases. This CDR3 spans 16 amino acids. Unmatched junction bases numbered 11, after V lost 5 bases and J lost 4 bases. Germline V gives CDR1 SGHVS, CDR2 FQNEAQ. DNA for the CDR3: TGTGCCAGCAGCCGCCTGGGAGTAGCGGGGGGTTACGAGCAGTACTTC. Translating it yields CASSRLGVAGGYEQYF.

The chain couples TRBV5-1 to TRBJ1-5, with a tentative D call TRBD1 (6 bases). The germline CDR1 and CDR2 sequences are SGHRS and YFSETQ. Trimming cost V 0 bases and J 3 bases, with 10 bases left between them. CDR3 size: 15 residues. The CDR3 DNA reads TGCGCCAGCAGCTTGGAGGGGGGCCCCAATCAGCCCCAGCATTTT. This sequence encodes CASSLEGGPNQPQHF.